These 27 T cell receptor beta chains came from one sample sequenced in a study of cytomegalovirus exposure and HLA in healthy donors. PCR involved 60 Vbeta and 13 Jbeta primers. Assay used: immunoSEQ multiplex PCR; TCRdb lists only in-frame clones, some missing. The repertoire has about 180,000 clones, around 80% of them found once; the top ten carry approximately 1.4%. The sequenced material came from PBMCs. These receptors all stem from a man in his late teens or twenties in good health and CMV-seronegative.

CDR3 nucleotides: TGCAGCGTTGAAGATCCGGGTCAGCCCCAGCATTTT. Translation gives CSVEDPGQPQHF. The chain joins TRBV29-1 to TRBJ1-5; D not certain. Between the trimmed V and J ends, which lost 0 bases and 6 bases, there was a span of 6 bases. The CDR3 runs 12 residues. From germline, CDR1 is SQVTM and CDR2 ANQGSEA.

The rearrangement links TRBV6-6 to TRBJ2-2, with D unresolved. The CDR3 runs to 14 residues. V was trimmed by 4 bases and J by 7 bases, leaving 13 bases between them. The V gene's germline CDR1 is MNHNY and CDR2 SVGAGI (reference sequence). The CDR3 coding sequence is TGTGCCAGCAGTTCCCATCAGCAGGTCGGGGAGCTGTTTTTT. Protein product: CASSSHQQVGELFF.

This clone has a single count. This sequence joins TRBV19 and TRBJ2-7, with 8 nucleotides matching TRBD2. Germline CDR1 reads LNHDA; CDR2 reads SQIVND (reference sequence). The CDR3 runs 16 residues. With V trimmed by 5 bases and J by 0 bases, 9 bases remained unmatched. The CDR3 DNA follows: TGTGCCAGTAGTCCGTGGACTAGCCGTAACTCCTACGAGCAGTACTTC. Translated: CASSPWTSRNSYEQYF.

Written as DNA, the CDR3 is TGCAGTGCTAGAGACGGGTCTACCATATATTTT. Protein sequence: CSARDGSTIYF. The chain links TRBV20-1 to TRBJ1-3; D call uncertain. The CDR3 has 11 residues. V lost 0 bases to trimming and J lost 10 bases, with 7 bases between them. The germline CDR1 and CDR2 sequences are DFQATT and SNEGSKA (reference sequence).

This chain joins TRBV7-9 and TRBJ2-5, with 8 bases lining up with TRBD2. The CDR3 length is 19 residues. V was pared by 3 bases and J by 3 bases, with 18 bases of the junction left unmatched. The germline gives CDR1 SEHNR, CDR2 FQNEAQ (reference sequence). The DNA of the CDR3 is TGTGCCAGCAGCTTCCCCTCTGCCCGGGAGGGCCGTTTGGAAGAGACCCAGTACTTC. Amino acid sequence: CASSFPSAREGRLEETQYF.

The chain links TRBV21-1 to TRBJ1-6. TRBV21-1 has pseudogene status. This CDR3 has 13 residues. CDR3 residues: CASSSGLHSPLHF. CDR3 sequence (DNA): TGTGCCAGCAGCAGCGGTCTCCATTCACCCCTCCACTTT.

This sequence joins TRBV6-5 and TRBJ1-2; TRBD1 might be the D (6 bases). The V gene's germline CDR1 is MNHEY and CDR2 SVGAGI. The CDR3 totals 14 residues. The germline V and J ends were trimmed by 5 bases and 4 bases, with 14 bases remaining between them. The CDR3 protein is CASSPQGRAYGYTF. Written as DNA, the CDR3 is TGTGCCAGCAGTCCCCAGGGGAGGGCCTATGGCTACACCTTC.

The chain employs TRBV6-5 and TRBJ2-7, with 7 bases that match TRBD2. The V and J ends lost 2 bases and 6 bases, in that order; junction bases with no gene match: 10. Germline V gene data show CDR1 as MNHEY and CDR2 as SVGAGI. There are 15 residues in the CDR3. CDR3 nucleotides: TGTGCCAGCAGTTACGGGAGGGAGTTAGGAGGCGAGCAGTACTTC. This translates into CASSYGRELGGEQYF.

The chain has TRBV10-3 and TRBJ2-5; TRBD2 is a possible D gene (6 bases). The CDR3 is 14 amino acids. Trimming left V 6 bases short and J 4 bases short, with 15 bases between. Germline-derived CDR1 and CDR2 are ENHRY and SYGVKD. The CDR3 DNA follows: TGTGCCATCAGCTTTAGCGGTAGGGGAGAGACCCAGTACTTC. Its translation is CAISFSGRGETQYF.

V is TRBV2 and J is TRBJ2-1, with D perhaps TRBD2 (6 bases). V shed 6 bases and J shed 4 bases, with 13 bases lying between them. CDR3 size: 14 residues. Germline loops: CDR1 SNHLY, CDR2 FYNNEI. The CDR3 reads CASRADGGYNEQFF. The CDR3 nucleotides read TGTGCCAGCAGAGCCGATGGGGGGTACAATGAGCAGTTCTTC.

This chain joins TRBV4-2 and TRBJ1-3, with TRBD1 matching 9 bases. J gave up 0 bases and V 7 bases, and 7 bases lay outside the gene matches. The germline V gene has CDR1 LGHNA and CDR2 YNFKEQ. This CDR3 is built from 16 residues. This CDR3 reads CASTKQTGGSGNTIYF. CDR3 sequence (DNA): TGTGCCAGCACCAAACAGACAGGGGGCTCTGGAAACACCATATATTTT.

This clone has just one count. The chain employs TRBV11-3 and TRBJ1-2; 8 nucleotides line up with TRBD1. Germline values: CDR1 SGHNT, CDR2 YENEEA. The length of the CDR3 is 15 residues. V dropped 2 bases and J dropped 4; count of bases not matched to a gene: 6. Here the CDR3 reads CASSLTQGGSYGYTF. As DNA, the CDR3 is TGTGCCAGCAGCTTAACACAGGGGGGAAGCTATGGCTACACCTTC.

The J gene is TRBJ1-2, the V gene TRBV5-1, with TRBD1 matching 10 bases. CDR3 length: 15 residues. Germline CDR1 and CDR2: SGHRS and YFSETQ. The V and J ends lost 1 base and 6 bases, in that order; junction bases with no gene match: 6. CDR3 protein: CASSLFGTGVDGYTF. The DNA of the CDR3 is TGCGCCAGCAGCTTGTTTGGGACAGGGGTGGATGGCTACACCTTC.

The chain links TRBV7-9 to TRBJ2-6; 7 bases align to TRBD1. The V segment lost 5 bases and the J segment 0 bases; nucleotides outside the gene matches: 7. CDR3 length: 17 residues. Germline lookup yields CDR1 SEHNR and CDR2 FQNEAQ (reference sequence). The CDR3, as DNA: TGTGCCAGCAGCCCTCGGGACAGCTACTCTGGGGCCAACGTCCTGACTTTC. Translation: CASSPRDSYSGANVLTF.

The rearrangement links TRBV6-1 to TRBJ2-7, with D perhaps TRBD2 (6 bases). This CDR3 spans 14 amino acids. V was clipped by 7 bases and J by 3 bases, with 16 bases between them. Germline-derived CDR1 and CDR2 are MNHNS and SASEGT. Here the CDR3 DNA reads TGTGCCAGCACCCGGGGGTTCCTCTTCTACGAGCAGTACTTC. As protein: CASTRGFLFYEQYF.

This sequence joins TRBV5-4 and TRBJ2-7; 7 positions match TRBD1. Germline CDR1 reads SGHNT; CDR2 reads YYREEE (reference sequence). J gave up 0 bases and V 1 base, and 1 base lay outside the gene matches. This CDR3 has 14 residues. DNA of the CDR3: TGTGCCAGCAGCTTGCGGGACAGCTCCTACGAGCAGTACTTC. Its protein product is CASSLRDSSYEQYF. Drawing the rest from reference TRBV5-4 and TRBJ2-7, the complete variable domain is ETGVTQSPTHLIKTRGQQVTLRCSSQSGHNTVSWYQQALGQGPQFIFQYYREEENGRGNFPPRFSGLQFPNYSSELNVNALELDDSALYLCASSLRDSSYEQYFGPGTRLTVT.

The chain recombines TRBV7-9 with TRBJ2-1, with a tentative D call TRBD2 (6 bases). Between the trimmed V and J ends, which lost 2 bases and 0 bases, there was a span of 8 bases. The CDR3 is 15 amino acids. CDR1 is SEHNR, CDR2 FQNEAQ, per germline (reference sequence). The CDR3 region has the DNA TGTGCCAGCAGCTTAACTAGCAGCTCCTACAATGAGCAGTTCTTC. It specifies CASSLTSSSYNEQFF.

The V call is TRBV4-3, the J call TRBJ2-3; 10 bases match TRBD2. CDR1 LGHNA and CDR2 YSLEER come from the germline V gene. The CDR3 has 18 amino acids. With 3 bases clipped from V and 4 bases from J, the junction kept 13 bases outside the gene matches. The CDR3 nucleotides are TGCGCCAGCAGCCAGGGACCTGCTAGCGGGAGCAGGTCAGATACGCAGTATTTT. Its protein product is CASSQGPASGSRSDTQYF.

This rearrangement joins TRBV28 to TRBJ1-2, with 10 bases matching TRBD1. This CDR3 has 17 amino acids. Germline CDR1 MDHEN, CDR2 SYDVKM. J gave up 1 base and V 2 bases, and 7 bases lay outside the gene matches. CDR3 region: CASSLAGTGDGNYGYTF. Here the CDR3 DNA reads TGTGCCAGCAGTTTAGCCGGGACAGGGGACGGTAACTATGGCTACACCTTC.

This clone was counted a few times. The J gene is TRBJ1-5, the V gene TRBV6-1, with D possibly matching TRBD1 (5 bases). Trimming stripped 7 bases from V and 0 bases from J, with 10 bases between. Germline-derived CDR1 and CDR2 are MNHNS and SASEGT. The CDR3 runs to 14 residues. CDR3 protein: CASKAGHSNQPQHF. The CDR3 coding sequence is TGTGCCAGCAAGGCAGGGCATAGCAATCAGCCCCAGCATTTT.

The chain is built from TRBV16 and TRBJ1-5; D may be TRBD1 (6 bases). CDR1 and CDR2 (germline): KGHSY, FQNENV. The V end lost 0 bases, the J end lost 3 bases, and 36 bases lay between the germline ends. This CDR3 spans 24 amino acids. CDR3 residues: CASSQSREQGLKGRAIIPNQPQHF. CDR3 nucleotide sequence: TGTGCCAGCAGCCAATCGAGGGAACAGGGATTGAAAGGAAGAGCAATCATTCCCAATCAGCCCCAGCATTTT.

The chain uses TRBV6-6 and TRBJ1-4; weak D call: TRBD1 (6 bases). The CDR3 runs 14 residues. V dropped 2 bases and J dropped 4 bases, with 8 bases sitting between them. Looked up from germline, CDR1 is MNHNY and CDR2 is SVGAGI (reference sequence). CDR3 loop: CASSYRGHNEKLFF. CDR3 nucleotide sequence: TGTGCCAGCAGTTACCGGGGACATAATGAAAAACTGTTTTTT.

The gene calls are TRBV13 and TRBJ1-1; D is undetermined. The CDR3 is made up of 16 amino acids. Germline CDR1 and CDR2: PRHDT and FYEKMQ (reference sequence). V was shortened by 2 bases and J by 1 base, with 14 bases between the two germline ends. CDR3 bases: TGTGCCAGCAGCTTATTAACATACAACCGGAACACTGAAGCTTTCTTT. It encodes CASSLLTYNRNTEAFF. Supplemented by reference TRBV13 and TRBJ1-1, the full variable domain reads AAGVIQSPRHLIKEKRETATLKCYPIPRHDTVYWYQQGPGQDPQFLISFYEKMQSDKGSIPDRFSAQQFSDYHSELNMSSLELGDSALYFCASSLLTYNRNTEAFFGQGTRLTVV.

CDR3 in DNA: TGCGCCAGCAGCCAAGATTCTAAGAACACCATATATTTT. Translating gives CASSQDSKNTIYF. The chain has TRBV4-3 and TRBJ1-3, with D unclear. This CDR3 spans 13 amino acids. V was cut by 0 bases and J by 7 bases, with 7 bases left in between. CDR1 and CDR2 from the germline V gene are LGHNA and YSLEER.

The chain links TRBV5-8 to TRBJ2-5, with 8 bases matching TRBD1. This CDR3 has 17 amino acids. Germline lookup yields CDR1 SGHTS and CDR2 YDEGEE. V trimming: 0 bases; J trimming: 2 bases; junction bases outside the gene matches: 9. The CDR3 bases are TGTGCCAGCAGCTTGGGGACGACCAGGGGGCGGCAAGAGACCCAGTACTTC. This sequence encodes CASSLGTTRGRQETQYF.

The V call is TRBV7-3, the J call TRBJ2-1, with 11 bases fitting TRBD2. Germline V gene sequence: CDR1 SGHTA, CDR2 FQGTGA. The CDR3 consists of 18 residues. V lost 4 bases, J lost 9 bases, and 17 bases stayed unmatched. CDR3 loop: CASSSQPGASGRLREQFF. CDR3 nucleotide sequence: TGTGCCAGCAGCTCGCAACCGGGGGCTAGCGGGAGGCTCCGTGAGCAGTTCTTC.

This chain connects TRBV28 to TRBJ1-2; D is perhaps TRBD1 (6 bases). Germline-derived CDR1 and CDR2 are MDHEN and SYDVKM. The CDR3 contains 15 residues. Trimming stripped 3 bases from V and 8 bases from J, with 19 bases between. CDR3 region: CASSFQGTRQLGYTF. As DNA, the CDR3 is TGTGCCAGCAGTTTTCAGGGGACGAGACAATTGGGCTACACCTTC.